This TCR beta chain came from a study of patients and donors after allogeneic stem cell transplantation. TCRdb fed the RT-PCR reads into MiXCR, producing one record per CDR3 protein. The table shows 20,000 or so distinct CDR3 sequences, with about 5% occurring only once. Trimming cost V 0 bases and J 2 bases, with 8 bases left between them. This CDR3 spans 15 amino acids. From germline, CDR1 is SGHRS and CDR2 YFSETQ. This clonotype was picked up many times. The V call is TRBV5-1, the J call TRBJ2-2; D unclear. The receptor was isolated from a human donor who was either an allogeneic HSCT recipient or a stem cell or donor lymphocyte infusion donor (not recorded which). It is not recorded whose cells these are; they may come from a transplant donor. Sequencing was performed on blood, either unsorted or a sorted T cell fraction (not recorded which). DNA for the CDR3: TGCGCCAGCAGCTTGGAGCTAGAAAACACCGGGGAGCTGTTTTTT. This gives the protein CASSLELENTGELFF.